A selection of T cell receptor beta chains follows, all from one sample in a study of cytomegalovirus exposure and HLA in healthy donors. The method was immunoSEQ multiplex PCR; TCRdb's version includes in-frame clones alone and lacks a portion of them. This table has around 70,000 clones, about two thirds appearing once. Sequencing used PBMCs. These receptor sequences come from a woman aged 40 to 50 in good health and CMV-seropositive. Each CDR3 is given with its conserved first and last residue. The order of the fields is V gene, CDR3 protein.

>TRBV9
CASSVDGYEGGKLFF
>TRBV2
CASSVWAVPSSYNSPLHF
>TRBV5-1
CASSLGGTYGYTF
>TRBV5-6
CASSIRQGSVGNQPQHF
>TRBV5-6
CASEGQGSYEQYF
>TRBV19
CASSIMSPHSGGNQPQHF
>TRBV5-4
CASSLELAGAGDTQYF
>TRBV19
CASSPKRTAPAQYF
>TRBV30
CAWSRDRPYGYTF
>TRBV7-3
CASSLIAGDEQFF
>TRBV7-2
CASSLDPGSYNSPLHF
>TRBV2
CASTFWAGTGELFF
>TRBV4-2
CASSQARTGHQPQHF
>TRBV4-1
CASSGTGVNYGYTF
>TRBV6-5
CASSLQLAPIEAQYF
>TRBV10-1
CASSDRGEEQFF
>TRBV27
CASSLLTGRNAEAFF